This entry features one T cell receptor beta chain sequence. Its antigen is currently unknown. Repertoires were generated with immunoSEQ multiplex PCR, while TCRdb's copy carries only in-frame clones and drops some. The sample yields 68,000 or so clones, roughly 86% seen once. CDR1 SGHRS and CDR2 YFSETQ come from the germline V gene. V gave up 3 bases and J gave up 6 bases; unmatched junction bases: 8. CDR3 length: 14 residues. The data were taken from a study of OX40 agonist ivuxolimab in advanced cancers. Study conclusions and caveats: Researchers report that CD8+ T cells had, on average, more expanded clones than CD4+. The antigens recognized by the expanded peripheral T cells, that is their antigen specificity, were not determined. Clonal expansion was among the lowest in partial responders at 0.1-3.0 mg/kg, especially CD8+.

This TCR was recovered from an adult with an advanced solid tumor such as melanoma, head and neck, liver or kidney cancer. The chain has TRBV5-1 and TRBJ1-1, with 7 bases aligning to TRBD1. The material was CD4+ or CD8+ T cells sorted from blood, obtained in a trial of the OX40 agonist ivuxolimab. The CDR3 DNA is TGCGCCAGCAGCTCCGGGACAGTTAATCCTGAAGCTTTCTTT. It is translated as CASSSGTVNPEAFF.